The 28 T cell receptor beta chains in this list originate from one sample, sequenced in a study of technical replicates of blood from a few donors. Produced via immunoSEQ multiplex PCR; TCRdb's table is partial and in-frame only. The sample records some 77,000 clones, roughly nine tenths being singletons. The sample was T cells isolated from PBMCs. The receptors were gathered from a human donor in good health.

This clone was recorded a few times. The chain is built from TRBV5-1 and TRBJ1-1, with TRBD1 matching over 8 bases. This CDR3 has 15 residues. V lost 3 bases, J lost 0 bases, and 4 bases stayed unmatched. Germline V gives CDR1 SGHRS, CDR2 YFSETQ. This CDR3 is CASSWTGSMNTEAFF. CDR3 in DNA: TGCGCCAGCAGCTGGACAGGGTCTATGAACACTGAAGCTTTCTTT.

The chain combines TRBV6-5 with TRBJ2-3, with no clear D. Germline V lookup: CDR1 MNHEY, CDR2 SVGAGI. CDR3 length: 14 amino acids. Trimming stripped 7 bases from V and 0 bases from J, with 11 bases between. Here the CDR3 reads CASTYSASTDTQYF. In nucleotides, the CDR3 is TGTGCCAGCACCTACTCGGCTAGCACAGATACGCAGTATTTT.

This clone was detected only once. This sequence joins TRBV20-1 and TRBJ2-7; D is possibly TRBD1 (6 bases). The germline V and J ends were trimmed by 8 bases and 3 bases, with 11 bases remaining between them. Germline CDR1 is DFQATT and CDR2 is SNEGSKA (reference sequence). This CDR3 region has 11 residues. The CDR3 nucleotides read TGCAGTCTACGGACAGTCTACGAGCAGTACTTC. Amino acid sequence: CSLRTVYEQYF.

V gene TRBV6-5 combines with J gene TRBJ2-2, with no clear D. CDR1 and CDR2 from the germline V gene are MNHEY and SVGAGI. Trimming left V 3 bases short and J 7 bases short, with 9 bases between. This CDR3 comprises 13 residues. CDR3 sequence reads: CASSYQEGGELFF. The CDR3 DNA follows: TGTGCCAGCAGTTATCAGGAAGGCGGGGAGCTGTTTTTT.

As concerns this clone: At one end the junction does not follow the germline gene, possibly because of a read error. The chain carries TRBV27 and TRBJ2-7, with unresolved D. The CDR3 loop spans 14 amino acids. Germline V gene sequence: CDR1 MNHEY, CDR2 SMNVEV (reference sequence). CDR3 nucleotide sequence: TGTGCCAGCAGTTTATCGGAGCCCTCCTTCGAGCAGTACTTC. Amino acid sequence: CASSLSEPSFEQYF.

This sequence joins TRBV13 and TRBJ2-1, with 14 nucleotides matching TRBD2. Germline V gene sequence: CDR1 PRHDT, CDR2 FYEKMQ (reference sequence). Losses at the gene ends were 4 bases for V and 10 bases for J; bases not matched to a gene: 12. This CDR3 region has 17 residues. The CDR3 reads CASSSAAFGTSGSEQFF. For the CDR3, the DNA is TGTGCCAGCAGCTCAGCCGCCTTTGGGACTAGCGGGAGCGAGCAGTTCTTC. Supplemented by reference TRBV13 and TRBJ2-1, the full variable domain reads AAGVIQSPRHLIKEKRETATLKCYPIPRHDTVYWYQQGPGQDPQFLISFYEKMQSDKGSIPDRFSAQQFSDYHSELNMSSLELGDSALYFCASSSAAFGTSGSEQFFGPGTRLTVL.

The chain uses TRBV18 and TRBJ1-2; D not certain. The CDR3 spans 17 residues. V dropped 2 bases and J dropped 8 bases, with 24 bases sitting between them. Germline V gene sequence: CDR1 KGHSH, CDR2 LQKENI. The CDR3 is CASSPSPSPGYEDGYTF. CDR3 sequence (DNA): TGTGCCAGCTCACCAAGCCCCTCCCCGGGGTACGAGGACGGCTACACCTTC.

This clone was seen just once. This chain uses TRBV11-2 with TRBJ1-1; unclear D gene. Per the germline V gene, CDR1 is SGHAT and CDR2 is FQNNGV. The V end was cut by 2 bases, the J end by 4 bases, with 14 bases between. The CDR3 spans 15 residues. The CDR3 DNA sequence: TGTGCCAGCAGCTTAACCACGACTCTGGGCACTGAAGCTTTCTTT. Protein sequence: CASSLTTTLGTEAFF. The complete variable domain, with remaining parts taken from reference TRBV11-2 and TRBJ1-1, reads EAGVAQSPRYKIIEKRQSVAFWCNPISGHATLYWYQQILGQGPKLLIQFQNNGVVDDSQLPKDRFSAERLKGVDSTLKIQPAKLEDSAVYLCASSLTTTLGTEAFFGQGTRLTVV.

V is TRBV7-9 and J is TRBJ2-6, with D possibly matching TRBD2 (5 bases). Germline lookup yields CDR1 SEHNR and CDR2 FQNEAQ (reference sequence). CDR3 length equals 17 residues. The V and J ends lost 0 bases and 0 bases respectively, with 9 bases between them. The CDR3 sequence is CASSLALGVSGANVLTF. In nucleotides, the CDR3 is TGTGCCAGCAGCTTAGCTTTGGGAGTCTCTGGGGCCAACGTCCTGACTTTC.

This chain uses TRBV7-2 with TRBJ2-5; maybe TRBD2 (6 bases). The CDR3 sequence is 13 residues long. The germline CDR1 and CDR2 sequences are SGHTA and FQGNSA. With 7 bases removed from V and 1 base from J, the gap between germline ends came to 10 bases. The chain's CDR3 is CASKRASQETQYF. The CDR3 DNA is TGTGCCAGCAAGCGGGCTAGCCAAGAGACCCAGTACTTC.

The gene calls are TRBV27 and TRBJ2-5; TRBD1 agrees at 9 bases. The CDR3 has 13 residues. CDR1 and CDR2 from the germline V gene are MNHEY and SMNVEV (reference sequence). With V trimmed by 3 bases and J by 9 bases, 5 bases remained unmatched. The CDR3 is CASSLGTGPPQYF. The CDR3, as DNA: TGTGCCAGCAGTTTGGGGACAGGGCCCCCCCAGTACTTC.

V usage is TRBV28 and J usage is TRBJ2-5; the match to TRBD2 covers 9 bases. Germline-derived CDR1 and CDR2 are MDHEN and SYDVKM. CDR3 length equals 16 residues. V was clipped by 6 bases and J by 2 bases; unmatched bases: 10. The CDR3 region is CASRLYRLAEQETQYF. CDR3 nucleotides: TGTGCCAGCAGACTATACCGACTAGCGGAACAAGAGACCCAGTACTTC.

This clone showed up just once. The rearrangement links TRBV29-1 to TRBJ2-1; 7 nucleotides match TRBD2. Germline trimming cut 6 bases from V and 9 bases from J; bases unmatched to any gene: 8. Per germline, CDR1 SQVTM and CDR2 ANQGSEA. The CDR3 has 12 amino acids. The CDR3 DNA is TGCAGCGTGGAGGGGACTAAACTTGAGCAGTTCTTC. Its translation: CSVEGTKLEQFF.

This chain uses TRBV5-1 with TRBJ2-1; 8 bases map to TRBD2. Germline V CDR1 and CDR2: SGHRS, YFSETQ. Trimming took 4 bases from V and 4 from J; bases not matched to a gene: 13. The CDR3 consists of 17 residues. DNA for the CDR3: TGCGCCAGCAGCCCGACGGGACTAGAGAAGGGGTACAATGAGCAGTTCTTC. It specifies CASSPTGLEKGYNEQFF.

The V gene is TRBV7-9, the J gene TRBJ1-1; D possibly corresponds to TRBD1 (6 bases). The germline gives CDR1 SEHNR, CDR2 FQNEAQ (reference sequence). Trimming stripped 1 base from V and 0 bases from J, with 9 bases between. The CDR3 sequence is 15 residues long. CDR3 DNA sequence: TGTGCCAGCAGCTTAGGGGACACTTTGAACACTGAAGCTTTCTTT. Amino acids: CASSLGDTLNTEAFF.

The rearrangement joins TRBV7-9 to TRBJ1-2, with 9 positions matching TRBD1. The CDR3 consists of 14 residues. The V gene's germline CDR1 is SEHNR and CDR2 FQNEAQ (reference sequence). Trimming removed 8 bases from V and 3 bases from J; junction bases left unmatched: 7. The CDR3 bases are TGTGCCAGCGAAACACAGGGGGCGGACTATGGCTACACCTTC. Its translation is CASETQGADYGYTF.

CDR3 coding DNA: TGCGCCAGCAGTCGAGACAGGGGGCGCAGAGAGCAGTACTTC. Translation gives CASSRDRGRREQYF. The chain couples TRBV23-1 to TRBJ2-7; 10 bases agree with TRBD1. TRBV23-1 is treated as an ORF (open reading frame) with a function not yet certain. The CDR3 length is 14 residues. The V gene end was trimmed by 4 bases and the J gene end by 7 bases; junction bases not matched to a gene: 7.

The chain uses TRBV27 and TRBJ1-5, with D possibly TRBD1 on 5 matching bases. The CDR3 contains 15 residues. Germline V gene lookup returns CDR1 MNHEY and CDR2 SMNVEV (reference sequence). The V gene lost 5 bases and the J gene lost 6 bases, with 17 bases spanning the gap. The CDR3 region is CASSPRNRISQPQHF. The CDR3 coding sequence is TGTGCCAGCAGTCCCAGAAACAGGATATCTCAGCCCCAGCATTTT.

V usage is TRBV4-2 and J usage is TRBJ1-2, with a possible D match to TRBD1 (6 bases). V shed 1 base and J shed 5 bases, with 17 bases lying between them. This CDR3 is 16 amino acids long. Germline V CDR1 and CDR2: LGHNA, YNFKEQ. Here the CDR3 DNA reads TGTGCCAGCAGCCAAGGTACCGTAGGGGGAGTATATGGCTACACCTTC. It yields the protein CASSQGTVGGVYGYTF.

The chain is built from TRBV12-5 and TRBJ2-1; D possibly corresponds to TRBD1 (6 bases). CDR3 length equals 15 residues. CDR1 is LGHNT, CDR2 FRNRAP, per germline. V was clipped by 7 bases and J by 3 bases, with 16 bases between them. Here the CDR3 DNA reads TGTGCTAGTGTTTCCAAAGGGGGAAGCTACAATGAGCAGTTCTTC. Encoded protein: CASVSKGGSYNEQFF.

The chain employs TRBV28 and TRBJ1-3; no clear D. V was shortened by 4 bases and J by 1 base, with 8 bases between the two germline ends. CDR1 MDHEN and CDR2 SYDVKM come from the germline V gene. This CDR3 is built from 14 residues. CDR3: CASSSPSSGNTIYF. The DNA of the CDR3 is TGTGCCAGCAGTTCACCGAGTTCTGGAAACACCATATATTTT.

This clone was seen a single time. The chain carries TRBV11-3 and TRBJ2-7, with D unresolved. The germline CDR1 and CDR2 sequences are SGHNT and YENEEA. The V end was cut by 1 base, the J end by 6 bases, with 10 bases between. This CDR3 is 13 amino acids long. The CDR3 sequence: CASSLGKRGEQYF. The CDR3 DNA follows: TGTGCCAGCAGCTTAGGTAAGCGTGGCGAGCAGTACTTC.

The V and J genes are TRBV6-6 and TRBJ2-1, with 8 bases that match TRBD2. CDR3 size: 13 residues. CDR1 and CDR2 (germline): MNHNY, SVGAGI (reference sequence). The trim removed 7 bases at V and 7 bases at J, leaving 6 bases unmatched. The CDR3 protein is CASKEREINEQFF. In DNA form, the CDR3 reads TGTGCCAGCAAGGAGCGGGAGATAAATGAGCAGTTCTTC.

The J gene is TRBJ2-2, the V gene TRBV4-3; the match to TRBD2 covers 13 bases. With 2 bases clipped from V and 4 bases from J, the junction kept 13 bases outside the gene matches. This CDR3 is 20 amino acids long. Germline V CDR1 and CDR2: LGHNA, YSLEER. The CDR3 nucleotides are TGCGCCAGCAGCCAATCGGGACTAGCGGGAACCCTCCTTGGCACCGGGGAGCTGTTTTTT. The encoded protein is CASSQSGLAGTLLGTGELFF.

The V and J genes are TRBV7-2 and TRBJ1-4; 7 nucleotides align to TRBD1. The V and J ends lost 5 bases and 6 bases, in that order; junction bases with no gene match: 9. The CDR3 runs to 15 residues. Germline assignment: CDR1 SGHTA and CDR2 FQGNSA. The chain's CDR3 is CASSQRGTAYEKLFF. CDR3 nucleotides: TGTGCCAGCAGCCAAAGAGGGACAGCCTATGAAAAACTGTTTTTT.

This chain joins TRBV11-2 and TRBJ1-1, with 8 bases aligning to TRBD1. The CDR3 has 17 residues. Germline CDR1 is SGHAT and CDR2 is FQNNGV. V lost 7 bases, J lost 2 bases, and 15 bases stayed unmatched. CDR3 bases: TGTGCCAGCATCGACCGGACAGGGAAAGTTCCTAACACTGAAGCTTTCTTT. Translated: CASIDRTGKVPNTEAFF.

The chain is built from TRBV10-1 and TRBJ2-7, with a possible D match to TRBD1 (6 bases). V lost 10 bases, J lost 3 bases, and 13 bases lay in between. The germline CDR1 and CDR2 sequences are WNHNN and SYGVQD (reference sequence). The CDR3 loop spans 12 amino acids. CDR3 sequence: CANADRNYEQYF. CDR3 bases: TGCGCCAACGCTGACAGGAACTACGAGCAGTACTTC.

The V and J genes are TRBV10-3 and TRBJ2-3; a weak D match, TRBD1 (6 bases). This CDR3 comprises 14 residues. Trimming left V 6 bases short and J 2 bases short, with 12 bases between. The germline CDR1 and CDR2 sequences are ENHRY and SYGVKD. DNA for the CDR3: TGTGCCATCAGCTGGGACACAGACACAGATACGCAGTATTTT. Translating gives CAISWDTDTDTQYF.